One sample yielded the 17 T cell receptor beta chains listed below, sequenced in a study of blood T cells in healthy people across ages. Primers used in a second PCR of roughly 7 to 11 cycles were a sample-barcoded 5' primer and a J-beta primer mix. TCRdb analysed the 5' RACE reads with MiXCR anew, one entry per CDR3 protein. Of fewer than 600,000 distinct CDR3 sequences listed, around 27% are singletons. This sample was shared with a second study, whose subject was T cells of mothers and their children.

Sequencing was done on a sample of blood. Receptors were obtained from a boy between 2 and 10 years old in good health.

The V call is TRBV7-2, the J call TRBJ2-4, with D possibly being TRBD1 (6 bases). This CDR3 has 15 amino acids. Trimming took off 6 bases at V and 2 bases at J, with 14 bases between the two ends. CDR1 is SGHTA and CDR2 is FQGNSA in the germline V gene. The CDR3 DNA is TGTGCCAGCAGATTGGACAGCTCCTCCAAAAACATTCAGTACTTC. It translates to CASRLDSSSKNIQYF. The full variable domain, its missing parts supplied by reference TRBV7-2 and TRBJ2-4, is GAGVSQSPSNKVTEKGKDVELRCDPISGHTALYWYRQSLGQGLEFLIYFQGNSAPDKSGLPSDRFSAERTGGSVSTLTIQRTQQEDSAVYLCASRLDSSSKNIQYFGAGTRLSVL.

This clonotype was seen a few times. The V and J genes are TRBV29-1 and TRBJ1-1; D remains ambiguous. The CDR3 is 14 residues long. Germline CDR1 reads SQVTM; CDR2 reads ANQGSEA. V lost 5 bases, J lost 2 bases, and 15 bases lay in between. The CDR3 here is CSVSSTSYNTEAFF. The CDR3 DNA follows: TGCAGCGTTAGTAGTACTAGTTACAACACTGAAGCTTTCTTT.

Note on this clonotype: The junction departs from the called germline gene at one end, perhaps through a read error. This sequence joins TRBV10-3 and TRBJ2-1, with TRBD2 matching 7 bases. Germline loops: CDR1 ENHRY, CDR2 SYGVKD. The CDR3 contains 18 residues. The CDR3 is CTISEYRSAGVSSNEQFF. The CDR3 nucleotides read TGTACCATCAGTGAATATAGGTCGGCGGGAGTTTCGAGCAATGAGCAGTTCTTC.

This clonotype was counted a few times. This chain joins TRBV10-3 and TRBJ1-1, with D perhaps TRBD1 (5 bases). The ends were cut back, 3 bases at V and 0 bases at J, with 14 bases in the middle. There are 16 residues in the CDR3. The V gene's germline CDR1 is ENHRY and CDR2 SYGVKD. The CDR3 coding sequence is TGTGCCATCAGTGACCCTACAGGTGTCATGAACACTGAAGCTTTCTTT. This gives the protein CAISDPTGVMNTEAFF.

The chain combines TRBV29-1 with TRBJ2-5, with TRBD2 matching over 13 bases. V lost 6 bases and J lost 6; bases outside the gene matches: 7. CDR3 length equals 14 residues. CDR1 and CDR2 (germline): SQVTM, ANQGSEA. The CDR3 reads CSVSGLAGWQTQYF. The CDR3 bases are TGCAGCGTCTCGGGACTAGCGGGATGGCAGACCCAGTACTTC.

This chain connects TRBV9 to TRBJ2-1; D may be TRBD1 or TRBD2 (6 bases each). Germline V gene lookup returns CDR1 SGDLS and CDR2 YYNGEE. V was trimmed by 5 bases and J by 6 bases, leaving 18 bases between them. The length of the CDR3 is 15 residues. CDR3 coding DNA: TGTGCCAGCAGAGGGGGGCTAGCCGTGCGCAATGAGCAGTTCTTC. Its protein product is CASRGGLAVRNEQFF.

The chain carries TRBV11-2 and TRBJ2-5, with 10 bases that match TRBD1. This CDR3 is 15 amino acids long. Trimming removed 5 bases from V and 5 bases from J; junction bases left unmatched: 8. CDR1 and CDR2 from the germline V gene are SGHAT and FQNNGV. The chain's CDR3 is CASSAFGTGDETQYF. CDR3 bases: TGTGCCAGCAGCGCATTCGGGACAGGGGACGAGACCCAGTACTTC.

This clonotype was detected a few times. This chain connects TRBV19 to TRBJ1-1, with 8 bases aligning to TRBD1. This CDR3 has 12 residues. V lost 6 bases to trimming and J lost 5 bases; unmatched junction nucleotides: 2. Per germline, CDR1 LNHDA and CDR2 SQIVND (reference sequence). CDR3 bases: TGTGCCAGTAGGACAGGGGAAACTGAAGCTTTCTTT. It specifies CASRTGETEAFF.

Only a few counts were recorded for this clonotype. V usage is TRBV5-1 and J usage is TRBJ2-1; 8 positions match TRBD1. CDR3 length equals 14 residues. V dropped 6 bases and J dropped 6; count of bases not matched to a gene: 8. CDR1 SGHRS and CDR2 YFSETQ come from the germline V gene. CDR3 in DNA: TGCGCCAGCACCGTCGGACAGGGACTCAATGAGCAGTTCTTC. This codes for CASTVGQGLNEQFF.

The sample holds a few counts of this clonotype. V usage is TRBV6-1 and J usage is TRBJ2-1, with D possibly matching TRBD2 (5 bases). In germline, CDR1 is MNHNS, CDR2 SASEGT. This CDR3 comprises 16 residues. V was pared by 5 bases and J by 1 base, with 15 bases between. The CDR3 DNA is TGTGCCAGCAGTCGCGAGGGCGGGCAGTCCTACAATGAGCAGTTCTTC. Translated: CASSREGGQSYNEQFF.

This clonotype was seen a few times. CDR3 residues: CASSAGQRYEQYF. The DNA of the CDR3 is TGTGCCAGTAGTGCGGGACAGCGCTACGAGCAGTACTTC. The rearrangement joins TRBV19 to TRBJ2-1, with D perhaps matching TRBD1 (7 bases). The DNA end favors TRBJ2-7, so the J call may be wrong. The germline gives CDR1 LNHDA, CDR2 SQIVND (reference sequence). CDR3 length: 13 residues.

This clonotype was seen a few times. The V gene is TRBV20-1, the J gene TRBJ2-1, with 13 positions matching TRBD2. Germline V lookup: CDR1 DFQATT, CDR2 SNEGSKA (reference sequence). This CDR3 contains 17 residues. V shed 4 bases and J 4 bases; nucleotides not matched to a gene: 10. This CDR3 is CSAITGLAGVYYNEQFF. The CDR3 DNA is TGCAGTGCTATTACCGGACTAGCGGGGGTATATTACAATGAGCAGTTCTTC.

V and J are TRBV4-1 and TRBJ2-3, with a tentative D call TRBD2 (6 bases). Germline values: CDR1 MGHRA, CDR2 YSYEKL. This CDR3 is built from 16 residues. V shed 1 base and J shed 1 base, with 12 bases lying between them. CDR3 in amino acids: CASSQGRPGGTDTQYF. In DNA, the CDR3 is TGCGCCAGCAGCCAAGGCCGTCCGGGAGGCACAGATACGCAGTATTTT.

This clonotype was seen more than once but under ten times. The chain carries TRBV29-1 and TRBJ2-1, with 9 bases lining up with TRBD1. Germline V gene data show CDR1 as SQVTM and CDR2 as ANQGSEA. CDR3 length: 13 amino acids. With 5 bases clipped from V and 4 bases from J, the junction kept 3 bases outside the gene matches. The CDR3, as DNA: TGCAGCGTTAACAGGGGGCCTTACAATGAGCAGTTCTTC. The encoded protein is CSVNRGPYNEQFF.

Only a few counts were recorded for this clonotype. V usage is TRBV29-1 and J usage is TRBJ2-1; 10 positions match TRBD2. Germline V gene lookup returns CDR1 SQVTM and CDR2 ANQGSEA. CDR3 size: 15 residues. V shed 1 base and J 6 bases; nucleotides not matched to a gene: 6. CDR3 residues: CSVEVASGRSNEQFF. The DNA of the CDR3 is TGCAGCGTTGAAGTAGCTAGCGGGAGAAGCAATGAGCAGTTCTTC.

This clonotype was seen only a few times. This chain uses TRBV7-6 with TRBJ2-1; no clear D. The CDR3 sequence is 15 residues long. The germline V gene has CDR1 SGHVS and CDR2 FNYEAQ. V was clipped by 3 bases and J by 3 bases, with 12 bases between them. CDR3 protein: CASSFGTQNYNEQFF. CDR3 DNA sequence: TGTGCCAGCAGCTTTGGAACCCAGAACTACAATGAGCAGTTCTTC. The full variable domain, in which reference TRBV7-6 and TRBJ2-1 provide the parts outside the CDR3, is GAGVSQSPRYKVTKRGQDVALRCDPISGHVSLYWYRQALGQGPEFLTYFNYEAQQDKSGLPNDRFSAERPEGSISTLTIQRTEQRDSAMYRCASSFGTQNYNEQFFGPGTRLTVL.

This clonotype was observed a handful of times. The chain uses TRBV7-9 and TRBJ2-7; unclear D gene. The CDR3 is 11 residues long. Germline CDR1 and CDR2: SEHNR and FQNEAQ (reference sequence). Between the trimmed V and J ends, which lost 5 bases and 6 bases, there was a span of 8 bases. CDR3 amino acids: CASSRFGEQYF. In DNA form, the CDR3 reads TGTGCCAGCAGCCGATTTGGCGAGCAGTACTTC.